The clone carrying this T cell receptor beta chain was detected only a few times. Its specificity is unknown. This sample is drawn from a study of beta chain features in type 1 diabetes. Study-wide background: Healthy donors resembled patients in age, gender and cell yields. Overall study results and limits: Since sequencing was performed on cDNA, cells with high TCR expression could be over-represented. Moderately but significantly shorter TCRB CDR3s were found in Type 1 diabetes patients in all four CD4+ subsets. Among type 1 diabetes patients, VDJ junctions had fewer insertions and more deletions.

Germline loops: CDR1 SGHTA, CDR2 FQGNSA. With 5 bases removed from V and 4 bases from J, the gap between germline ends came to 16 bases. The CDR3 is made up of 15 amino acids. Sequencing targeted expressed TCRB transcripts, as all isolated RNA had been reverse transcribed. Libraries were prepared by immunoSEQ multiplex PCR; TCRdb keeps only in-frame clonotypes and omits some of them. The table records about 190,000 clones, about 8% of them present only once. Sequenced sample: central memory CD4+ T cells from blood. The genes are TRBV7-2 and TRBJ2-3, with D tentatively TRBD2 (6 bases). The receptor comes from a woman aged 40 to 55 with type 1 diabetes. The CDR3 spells CASSPKWGGADTQYF. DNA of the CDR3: TGTGCCAGCAGCCCCAAATGGGGAGGTGCAGATACGCAGTATTTT.